This TCR beta chain was recorded in a study of blood T cell repertoires in COVID-19. In the authors' workflow: Estimated nucleated cell counts came from reference gene primer amplification. Some clones are missing from TCRdb's copy, which holds only in-frame ones; the method was immunoSEQ multiplex PCR. V, J and clone size reflect that table, while D and trimming were determined from the DNA. The repertoire has approximately 110,000 clones, approximately 84% of them found once; the top ten carry roughly 8.1%. This clone turned up a few times. The CDR3 totals 12 residues. Sequenced material: peripheral blood. This TCR derives from a woman in her thirties or forties with acute or convalescent COVID-19. The V gene is TRBV21-1, the J gene TRBJ1-2. TRBV21-1 is shown as a pseudogene. CDR3: CASRKPGYGYTF. The CDR3 nucleotides read TGTGCCAGCAGAAAACCCGGGTATGGCTACACCTTC.